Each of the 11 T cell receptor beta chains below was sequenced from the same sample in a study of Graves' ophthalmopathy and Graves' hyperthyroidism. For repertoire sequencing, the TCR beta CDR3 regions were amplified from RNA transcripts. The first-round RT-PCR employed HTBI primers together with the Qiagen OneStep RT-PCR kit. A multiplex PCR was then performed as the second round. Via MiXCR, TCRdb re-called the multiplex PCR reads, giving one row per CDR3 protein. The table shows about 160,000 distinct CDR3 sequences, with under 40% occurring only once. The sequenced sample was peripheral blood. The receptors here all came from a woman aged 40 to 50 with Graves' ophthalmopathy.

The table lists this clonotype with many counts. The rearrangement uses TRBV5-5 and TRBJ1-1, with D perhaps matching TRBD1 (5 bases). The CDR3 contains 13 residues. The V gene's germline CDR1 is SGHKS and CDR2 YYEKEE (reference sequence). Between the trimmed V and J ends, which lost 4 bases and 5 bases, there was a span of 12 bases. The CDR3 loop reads CASSPREGTEAFF. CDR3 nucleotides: TGTGCCAGCAGCCCCAGGGAGGGGACTGAAGCTTTCTTT.

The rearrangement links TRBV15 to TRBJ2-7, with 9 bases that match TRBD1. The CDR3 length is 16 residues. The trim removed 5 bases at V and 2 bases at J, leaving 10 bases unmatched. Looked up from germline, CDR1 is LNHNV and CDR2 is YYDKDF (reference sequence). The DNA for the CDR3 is TGTGCCACCAGCGTACGACAGGGGGGCTCAACCTACGAGCAGTACTTC. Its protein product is CATSVRQGGSTYEQYF. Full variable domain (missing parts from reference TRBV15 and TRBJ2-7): DAMVIQNPRYQVTQFGKPVTLSCSQTLNHNVMYWYQQKSSQAPKLLFHYYDKDFNNEADTPDNFQSRRPNTSFCFLDIRSPGLGDTAMYLCATSVRQGGSTYEQYFGPGTRLTVT.

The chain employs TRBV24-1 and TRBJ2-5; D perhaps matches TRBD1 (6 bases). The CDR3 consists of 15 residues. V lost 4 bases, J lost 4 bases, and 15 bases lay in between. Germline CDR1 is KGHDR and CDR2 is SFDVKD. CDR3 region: CATSESLWDTETQYF. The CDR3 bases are TGTGCCACCAGTGAGAGTCTGTGGGACACAGAGACCCAGTACTTC.

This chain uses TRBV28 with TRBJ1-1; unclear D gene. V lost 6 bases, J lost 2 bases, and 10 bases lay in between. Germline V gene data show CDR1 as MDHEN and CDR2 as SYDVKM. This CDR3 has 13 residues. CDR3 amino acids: CASSQTRNTEAFF. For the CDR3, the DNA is TGTGCCAGCAGCCAGACGAGAAACACTGAAGCTTTCTTT.

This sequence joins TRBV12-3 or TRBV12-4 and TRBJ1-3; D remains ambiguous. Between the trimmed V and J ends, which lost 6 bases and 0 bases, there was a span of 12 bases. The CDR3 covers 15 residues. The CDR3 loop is CASRPNPSSGNTIYF. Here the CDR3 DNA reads TGTGCCAGCAGACCCAATCCGAGCTCTGGAAACACCATATATTTT.

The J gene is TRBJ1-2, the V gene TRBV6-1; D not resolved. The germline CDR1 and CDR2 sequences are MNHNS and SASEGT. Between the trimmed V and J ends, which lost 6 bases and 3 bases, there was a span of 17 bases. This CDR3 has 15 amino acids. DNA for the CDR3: TGTGCCAGCAGCCACCGGGAAGAGGCGTACTATGGCTACACCTTC. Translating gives CASSHREEAYYGYTF.

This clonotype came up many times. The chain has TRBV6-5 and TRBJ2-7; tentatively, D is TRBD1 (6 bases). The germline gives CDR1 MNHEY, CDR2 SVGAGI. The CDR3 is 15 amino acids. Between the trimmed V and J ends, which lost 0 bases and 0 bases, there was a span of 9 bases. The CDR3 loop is CASSYSLDSSYEQYF. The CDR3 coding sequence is TGTGCCAGCAGTTACTCGTTGGACAGCTCCTACGAGCAGTACTTC.

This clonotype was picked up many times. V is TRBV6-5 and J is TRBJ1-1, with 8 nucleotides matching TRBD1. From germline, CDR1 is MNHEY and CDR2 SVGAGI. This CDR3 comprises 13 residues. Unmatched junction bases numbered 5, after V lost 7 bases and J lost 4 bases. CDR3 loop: CASTIDRGTEAFF. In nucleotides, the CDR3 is TGTGCCAGCACCATCGACAGGGGCACTGAAGCTTTCTTT.

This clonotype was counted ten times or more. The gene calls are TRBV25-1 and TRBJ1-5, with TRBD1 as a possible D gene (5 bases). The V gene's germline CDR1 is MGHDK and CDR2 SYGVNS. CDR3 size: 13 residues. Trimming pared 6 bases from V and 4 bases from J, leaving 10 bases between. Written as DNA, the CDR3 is TGTGCCAGCAGCCCAGAGGGGAATCAGCCCCAGCATTTT. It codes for CASSPEGNQPQHF. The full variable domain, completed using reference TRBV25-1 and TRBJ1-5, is EADIYQTPRYLVIGTGKKITLECSQTMGHDKMYWYQQDPGMELHLIHYSYGVNSTEKGDLSSESTVSRIRTEHFPLTLESARPSHTSQYLCASSPEGNQPQHFGDGTRLSIL.

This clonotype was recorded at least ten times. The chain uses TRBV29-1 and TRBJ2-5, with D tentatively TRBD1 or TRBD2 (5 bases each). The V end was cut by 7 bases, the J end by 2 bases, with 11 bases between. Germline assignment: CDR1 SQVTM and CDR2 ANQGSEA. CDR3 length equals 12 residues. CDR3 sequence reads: CSALRGQETQYF. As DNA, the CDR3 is TGCAGCGCACTGAGGGGACAAGAGACCCAGTACTTC.

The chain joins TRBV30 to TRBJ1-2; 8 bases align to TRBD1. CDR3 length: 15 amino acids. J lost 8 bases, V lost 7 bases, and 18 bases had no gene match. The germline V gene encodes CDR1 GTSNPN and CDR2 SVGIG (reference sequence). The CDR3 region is CASPGGDRGSYGYTF. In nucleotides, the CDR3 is TGTGCCTCACCCGGGGGTGACAGGGGTTCCTACGGCTACACCTTC.